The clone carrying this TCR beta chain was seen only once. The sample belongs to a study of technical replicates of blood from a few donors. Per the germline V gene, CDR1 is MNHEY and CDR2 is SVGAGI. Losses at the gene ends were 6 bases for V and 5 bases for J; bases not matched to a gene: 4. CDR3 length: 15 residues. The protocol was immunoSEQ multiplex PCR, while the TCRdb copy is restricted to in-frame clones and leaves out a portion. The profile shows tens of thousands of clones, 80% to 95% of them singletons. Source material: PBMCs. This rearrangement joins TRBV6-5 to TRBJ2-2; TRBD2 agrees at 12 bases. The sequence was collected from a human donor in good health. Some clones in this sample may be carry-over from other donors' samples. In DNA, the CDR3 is TGTGCCAGCAGGACTAGCGGGAGAGGTACCGGGGAGCTGTTTTTT. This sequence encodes CASRTSGRGTGELFF.